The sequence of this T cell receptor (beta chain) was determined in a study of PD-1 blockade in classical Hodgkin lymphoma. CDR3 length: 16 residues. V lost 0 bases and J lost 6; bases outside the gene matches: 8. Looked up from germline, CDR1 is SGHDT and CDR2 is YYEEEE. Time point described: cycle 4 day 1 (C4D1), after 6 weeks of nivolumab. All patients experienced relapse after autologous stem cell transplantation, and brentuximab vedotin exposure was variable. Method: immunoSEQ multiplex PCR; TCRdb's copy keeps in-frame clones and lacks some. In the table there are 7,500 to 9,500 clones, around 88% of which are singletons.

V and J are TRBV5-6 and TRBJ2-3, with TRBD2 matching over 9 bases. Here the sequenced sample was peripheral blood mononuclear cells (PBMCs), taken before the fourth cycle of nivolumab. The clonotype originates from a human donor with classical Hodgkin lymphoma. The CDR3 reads CASSLDRGRASDTQYF. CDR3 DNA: TGTGCCAGCAGCTTGGACCGCGGGAGGGCCTCGGATACGCAGTATTTT.